Listed here is a single T cell receptor beta chain. Per the original data handling: The assay estimated nucleated cells by amplifying reference gene primers. Some clones are missing from TCRdb's copy, which holds only in-frame ones; the method was immunoSEQ multiplex PCR. V and J calls and clone size are those listed in that table; D and trimming were worked out from the DNA. The sample has 250,000 to 350,000 clones, about 90% seen once. Germline CDR1 DFQATT, CDR2 SNEGSKA (reference sequence). CDR3 length: 11 amino acids. Trimming removed 7 bases from V and 4 bases from J, with 10 bases in between. The data stem from a study of blood T cell repertoires in COVID-19. Study-level information: There were acute and convalescent COVID-19 samples, and they came from the United States, Italy and Spain. Sources were T cells, B-cell-depleted T cells, or PBMCs; the material itself was cDNA or gDNA.

The chain recombines TRBV20-1 with TRBJ1-2; the D is unclear. This sequence was found in a man aged 18 to 29 who had recovered from COVID-19. The sequenced material came from peripheral blood. The CDR3 coding sequence is TGCAGTGGAGGGCATAGCTATGGCTACACCTTC. This gives the protein CSGGHSYGYTF.